Sequencing of this T cell receptor beta chain was carried out in a study of T cell changes during pregnancy in multiple sclerosis. Generated by immunoSEQ multiplex PCR, the TCRdb table keeps only in-frame clones and is missing some. Of 50,000 to 60,000 clones detected, about 90% appear once; the ten largest clones hold 0.76%. This sequence was found in a female donor with multiple sclerosis, enrolled in a pregnancy study. The source was CD4+ T cells from peripheral blood mononuclear cells, collected in the first trimester of pregnancy.

CDR3 residues: CSAREPDTQYF. The CDR3 DNA reads as TGCAGTGCTAGGGAGCCCGATACGCAGTATTTT. This chain joins TRBV20-1 and TRBJ2-3; D remains unclear. The germline V and J ends were trimmed by 3 bases and 6 bases, with 7 bases remaining between them. The CDR3 is made up of 11 amino acids. Germline-derived CDR1 and CDR2 are DFQATT and SNEGSKA (reference sequence).